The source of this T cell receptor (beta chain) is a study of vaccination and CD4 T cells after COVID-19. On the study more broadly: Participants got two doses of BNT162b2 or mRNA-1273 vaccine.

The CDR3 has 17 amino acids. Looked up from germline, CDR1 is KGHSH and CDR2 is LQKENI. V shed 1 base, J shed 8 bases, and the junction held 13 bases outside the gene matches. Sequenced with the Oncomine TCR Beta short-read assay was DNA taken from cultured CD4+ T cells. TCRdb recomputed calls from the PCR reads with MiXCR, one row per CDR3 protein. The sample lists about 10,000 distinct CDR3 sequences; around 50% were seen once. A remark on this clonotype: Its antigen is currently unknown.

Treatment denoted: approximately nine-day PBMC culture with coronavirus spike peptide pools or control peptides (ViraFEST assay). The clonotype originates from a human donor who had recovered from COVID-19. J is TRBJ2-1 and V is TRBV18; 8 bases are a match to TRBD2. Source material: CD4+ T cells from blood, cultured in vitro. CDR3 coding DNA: TGTGCCAGCTCACCACGGGCGGGAGGCCTGCCGCCCGATGAGCAGTTCTTC. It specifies CASSPRAGGLPPDEQFF. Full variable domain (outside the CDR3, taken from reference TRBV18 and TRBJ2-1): NAGVMQNPRHLVRRRGQEARLRCSPMKGHSHVYWYRQLPEEGLKFMVYLQKENIIDESGMPKERFSAEFPKEGPSILRIQQVVRGDSAAYFCASSPRAGGLPPDEQFFGPGTRLTVL.